This entry lists 6 T cell receptor beta chains sequenced from one sample in a study of identical twins. TCRdb passed the 5' RACE reads through MiXCR, listing each CDR3 protein once. This table has 200,000 to 250,000 distinct CDR3 sequences, under 10% appearing once. This same sample was also part of a study on yellow fever vaccine responses in identical twins.

The specimen sequenced was memory (CD45RO+) T cells sorted from blood. The receptors here all came from a woman aged 18 to 35 in good health.

This clonotype was seen many times. CDR3 amino acids: CASTSGQGYGYTF. CDR3 nucleotides: TGTGCCAGCACCTCTGGACAGGGCTATGGCTACACCTTC. The chain has TRBV12-3 or TRBV12-4 and TRBJ1-2; 8 bases align to TRBD1. The CDR3 extends over 13 amino acids. With 7 bases clipped from V and 4 bases from J, the junction kept 5 bases outside the gene matches.

This clonotype occurred many times. The rearrangement links TRBV7-2 to TRBJ2-1; D gene unclear. Deletions cut 0 bases from V and 6 bases from J, with 3 bases between. The CDR3 sequence is 12 residues long. Germline-derived CDR1 and CDR2 are SGHTA and FQGNSA. The CDR3 protein is CASSLAPNEQFF. The CDR3 DNA follows: TGTGCCAGCAGCTTAGCGCCCAATGAGCAGTTCTTC.

This clonotype was detected ten times or more. This chain uses TRBV7-2 with TRBJ1-5, with D hard to call. V lost 2 bases to trimming and J lost 4 bases, with 9 bases between them. In germline, CDR1 is SGHTA, CDR2 FQGNSA. The CDR3 runs 14 residues. The CDR3 loop is CASSLLDGNQPQHF. CDR3 nucleotide sequence: TGTGCCAGCAGCTTATTAGATGGAAATCAGCCCCAGCATTTT.

The rearrangement links TRBV5-1 to TRBJ1-1; weak D call: TRBD1 (6 bases). CDR3 length: 15 amino acids. CDR1 and CDR2 from the germline V gene are SGHRS and YFSETQ. Trimming removed 2 bases from V and 4 bases from J, with 15 bases in between. The CDR3 spells CASSLIGQGGTEAFF. The CDR3 nucleotides read TGCGCCAGCAGCTTAATTGGACAAGGGGGCACTGAAGCTTTCTTT.

The table lists this clonotype with many counts. V gene TRBV10-1 combines with J gene TRBJ2-1, with 9 bases fitting TRBD1. Germline V CDR1 and CDR2: WNHNN, SYGVQD (reference sequence). The CDR3 covers 17 residues. The junction had 14 bases not matched to a gene; V was cut back by 7 bases and J by 4 bases. CDR3 bases: TGCGCCAGCAAATTCAAGGGGACAGGGATCCGTTACAATGAGCAGTTCTTC. This sequence encodes CASKFKGTGIRYNEQFF.

The rearrangement joins TRBV11-1 to TRBJ2-6; D ambiguous. V lost 3 bases, J lost 0 bases, and 21 bases lay in between. Germline V gene data show CDR1 as SGHAT and CDR2 as FQDESV (reference sequence). This CDR3 spans 20 amino acids. CDR3 sequence reads: CASSLKKAGSRPSGANVLTF. Here the CDR3 DNA reads TGTGCCAGCAGCTTGAAGAAGGCAGGTTCAAGACCCTCTGGGGCCAACGTCCTGACTTTC.